One sample yielded the 8 T cell receptor beta chains listed below, sequenced in a study of T cells after posttransplantation cyclophosphamide. Only in-frame clones appear in the TCRdb table, and some are missing; sequencing was by immunoSEQ multiplex PCR. The sample carries some 13,000 clones, approximately 73% recorded once. Sequencing was done on a sample of memory CD4+ T cells sorted from PBMCs. All receptors derive from a man aged 50 or older.

The CDR3 nucleotides are TGTGCCAGCAGCGGACTAGCGGGAGTAGATACGCAGTATTTT. Protein product: CASSGLAGVDTQYF. The genes are TRBV6-5 and TRBJ2-3; 13 nucleotides match TRBD2. The germline gives CDR1 MNHEY, CDR2 SVGAGI. V dropped 6 bases and J dropped 5; count of bases not matched to a gene: 2. The CDR3 consists of 14 residues.

Here the CDR3 DNA reads TGTGCCACCAGCAGCGCCTTAGCGGGAGGCTACAATGAGCAGTTCTTC. Translated: CATSSALAGGYNEQFF. The chain recombines TRBV15 with TRBJ2-1, with 10 bases matching TRBD2. Germline V gene sequence: CDR1 LNHNV, CDR2 YYDKDF (reference sequence). V dropped 3 bases and J dropped 3; count of bases not matched to a gene: 5. The CDR3 is 16 amino acids.

J is TRBJ1-4 and V is TRBV2; D remains unclear. The germline gives CDR1 SNHLY, CDR2 FYNNEI. Trimming left V 4 bases short and J 4 bases short, with 7 bases between. CDR3 length: 13 amino acids. The CDR3 sequence is CASSVAYNEKLFF. The DNA of the CDR3 is TGTGCCAGCAGTGTAGCCTATAATGAAAAACTGTTTTTT. The full variable domain, rest sourced from reference TRBV2 and TRBJ1-4, is EPEVTQTPSHQVTQMGQEVILRCVPISNHLYFYWYRQILGQKVEFLVSFYNNEISEKSEIFDDQFSVERPDGSNFTLKIRSTKLEDSAMYFCASSVAYNEKLFFGSGTQLSVL.

The J gene is TRBJ2-1, the V gene TRBV15; 7 bases line up with TRBD2. This CDR3 comprises 16 residues. The V and J ends lost 0 bases and 5 bases, in that order; junction bases with no gene match: 7. The germline V gene encodes CDR1 LNHNV and CDR2 YYDKDF (reference sequence). This CDR3 is CATSRDTASGDNEQFF. The CDR3, as DNA: TGTGCCACCAGCAGAGATACCGCTAGCGGAGACAATGAGCAGTTCTTC.

The chain links TRBV28 to TRBJ2-5; 13 nucleotides line up with TRBD2. The V and J ends lost 5 bases and 4 bases, in that order; junction bases with no gene match: 4. Per the germline V gene, CDR1 is MDHEN and CDR2 is SYDVKM. The CDR3 spans 15 residues. CDR3 in amino acids: CASSKLAGGAETQYF. For the CDR3, the DNA is TGTGCCAGCAGTAAACTAGCGGGGGGGGCAGAGACCCAGTACTTC.

The V call is TRBV7-2, the J call TRBJ2-5; the D gene is possibly TRBD2 (5 bases). The length of the CDR3 is 14 residues. The germline gives CDR1 SGHTA, CDR2 FQGNSA. Trimming shortened V by 3 bases and J by 1 base, and 9 bases separated the two germline ends. The CDR3 bases are TGTGCCAGCAGCTTTACGGCGGGCCAAGAGACCCAGTACTTC. The encoded protein is CASSFTAGQETQYF.

The chain couples TRBV14 to TRBJ1-2; perhaps TRBD1 as D (5 bases). This CDR3 is 15 amino acids long. Trimming removed 3 bases from V and 3 bases from J, with 14 bases in between. Looked up from germline, CDR1 is SGHDN and CDR2 is FVKESK. The CDR3 region is CASSQGAGSDYGYTF. The CDR3 DNA follows: TGTGCCAGCAGCCAGGGTGCAGGGTCGGACTATGGCTACACCTTC.

This clone was seen a few times. This chain uses TRBV10-3 with TRBJ1-4; tentatively, D is TRBD1 (6 bases). CDR3 length equals 14 residues. V lost 6 bases, J lost 4 bases, and 12 bases lay in between. The germline CDR1 and CDR2 sequences are ENHRY and SYGVKD. The CDR3 protein is CAISHRVGNEKLFF. Here the CDR3 DNA reads TGTGCCATCAGCCACAGGGTCGGTAATGAAAAACTGTTTTTT.